This TCR beta chain originates from a study of blood T cells in healthy people across ages. The J segment lost 0 bases and the V segment lost 2 bases, leaving 1 base of the junction unmatched. CDR3 length equals 15 residues. Germline lookup yields CDR1 ENHRY and CDR2 SYGVKD. Using a J-beta primer mix together with a sample-barcoded 5' primer, a second PCR was run for roughly 6 to 11 cycles. TCRdb used MiXCR to reprocess the 5' RACE reads, holding one entry per CDR3 protein. Here the sample spans hundreds of thousands of distinct CDR3 sequences, over 25% being singletons. The same sample was also studied in work on T cells of mothers and their children.

The rearrangement joins TRBV10-3 to TRBJ2-3; 8 bases line up with TRBD1. This TCR was sampled from a boy aged 2-9 years in good health. The sample consisted of blood. The DNA for the CDR3 is TGTGCCATCAGTGAGGACAGGGGTAGCACAGATACGCAGTATTTT. Its protein product is CAISEDRGSTDTQYF.